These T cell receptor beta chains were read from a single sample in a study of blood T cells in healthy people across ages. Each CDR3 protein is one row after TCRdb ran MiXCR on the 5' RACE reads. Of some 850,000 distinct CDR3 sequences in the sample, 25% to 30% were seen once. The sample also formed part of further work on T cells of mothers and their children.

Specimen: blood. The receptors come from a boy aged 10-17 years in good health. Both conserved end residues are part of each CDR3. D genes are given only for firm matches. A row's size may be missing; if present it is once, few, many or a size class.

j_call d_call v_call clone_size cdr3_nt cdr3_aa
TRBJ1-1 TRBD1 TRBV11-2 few TGTGCCAGCAGCAAGGGACAGGGAAGGGGCACTGAAGCTTTCTTT CASSKGQGRGTEAFF
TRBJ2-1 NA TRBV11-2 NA TGTGCCAGCAGCTTCGGGGCGAGTCCTGAGCTAATGTTCTTC CASSFGASPELMFF
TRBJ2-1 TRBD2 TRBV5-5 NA TGTGCCAGCAGCGCCGCTAGCGGGAGTTTTGAGCAGTTCTTC CASSAASGSFEQFF
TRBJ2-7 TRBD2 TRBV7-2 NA TGTGCCAGCAGCCCCGGACTAGCGGGGGGGGTTTTTGAGCAGTACTTC CASSPGLAGGVFEQYF
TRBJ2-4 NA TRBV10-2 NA TGCGCCAGCAGTAAGACTCCCTCAATAGCCAAAAACATTCAGTACTTC CASSKTPSIAKNIQYF
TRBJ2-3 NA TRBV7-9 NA TGTGCCTACCCTAGGTCGGTGGCAGAAGCTACGCAGTATTTT CAYPRSVAEATQYF
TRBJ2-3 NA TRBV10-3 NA TGTGCCATCCGGGGCTTCGTGGGCACAGATACGCAGTATTTT CAIRGFVGTDTQYF
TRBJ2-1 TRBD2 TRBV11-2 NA TGTGCCAGCAGACGCCCGGGACTAGCGGACAATGAGCAGTTCTTC CASRRPGLADNEQFF
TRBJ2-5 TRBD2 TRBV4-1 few TGCGCCAGCAGCCAGGCCAGCGGGGGGGCCGAGAGCCAAGAGACCCAGTACTTC CASSQASGGAESQETQYF
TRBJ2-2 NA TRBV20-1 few TGCAGTGCTAGATCCGGGGAGTCGAACACCGGGGAGCTGTTTTTT CSARSGESNTGELFF
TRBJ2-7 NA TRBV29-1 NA TGCAGCGTTGAAGGCCATATCCGGGGTTACGAGCAGTACTTC CSVEGHIRGYEQYF
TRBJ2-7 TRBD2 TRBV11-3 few TGTGCCAGCAGCTTAAAGCGGGGGGGCTTCTACGAGCAGTACTTC CASSLKRGGFYEQYF
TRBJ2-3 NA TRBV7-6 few TGTGCCAGCAGCTTAGCCCCTCGGGCAACCTTTCTAGATACGCAGTATTTT CASSLAPRATFLDTQYF
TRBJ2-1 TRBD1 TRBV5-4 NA TGTGCCAGCAGCCCGACAGGGGGTGTACATGAGCAGTTCTTC CASSPTGGVHEQFF
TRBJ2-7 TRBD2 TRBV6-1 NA TGTGCCACATTCTTTAGCGGGGGGCCCTCCTACGAGCAGTACTTC CATFFSGGPSYEQYF
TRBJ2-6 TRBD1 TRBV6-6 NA TGTACCAGCAGTCGGACAGGTTCTGGGGCCAACGTCCTGACTTTC CTSSRTGSGANVLTF
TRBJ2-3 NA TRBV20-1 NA TGCAGTGCTAGGGGGCCCGAGGGTACGCAGTATTTT CSARGPEGTQYF
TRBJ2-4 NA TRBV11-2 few TGTGCCAGCAGCTTATCGTTACTGGCGGGGAAAAACATTCAGTACTTC CASSLSLLAGKNIQYF
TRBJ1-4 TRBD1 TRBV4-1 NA TGCGCCAGTAGGTCGACAGGGGGAAGGGAAAAACTGTTTTTT CASRSTGGREKLFF
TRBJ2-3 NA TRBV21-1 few TGTGCCAGCAGCAAAGCGCAGTGGACGGTCACAGATACGCAGTATTTT CASSKAQWTVTDTQYF
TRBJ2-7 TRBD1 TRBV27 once TGTGCCAGCAGTTATATACAGGGGGCAGGGGAGCAGTACTTC CASSYIQGAGEQYF
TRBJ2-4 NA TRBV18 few TGTGCCAGCTCACCATTAGACAGGAAAAACATTCAGTACTTC CASSPLDRKNIQYF
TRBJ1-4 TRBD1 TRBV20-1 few TGCAGTGCTCTCGGAAAGGGACAGGGGGCGGGTGAAAAACTGTTTTTT CSALGKGQGAGEKLFF
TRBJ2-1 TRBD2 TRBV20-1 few TGCAGTGCTAGGGGACTAGCGGGACGGGGTGAGCAGTTCTTC CSARGLAGRGEQFF
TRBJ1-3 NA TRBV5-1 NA TGCGCCACCTCTGCATCTGGGAGCTCTGGAAACACCATATATTTT CATSASGSSGNTIYF
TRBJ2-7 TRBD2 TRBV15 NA TGTGCCACCAGCAGAGATCTTGGGGAGGGCAGAGTTAGCGACGAGCAGTACTTC CATSRDLGEGRVSDEQYF
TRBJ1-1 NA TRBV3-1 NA TGTGCCAGCAGCCCATCCCCAGGGTTCCCCCTGAACACTGAAGCTTTCTTT CASSPSPGFPLNTEAFF
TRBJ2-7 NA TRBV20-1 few TGCAGTGCGCAGGAAACGGGGCCCCGGTCCTACGAGCAGTACTTC CSAQETGPRSYEQYF
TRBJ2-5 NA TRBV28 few TGTGCCAGCAGTTTAGTACTACCGCAAGAGACCCAGTACTTC CASSLVLPQETQYF
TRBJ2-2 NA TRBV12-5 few TGTGCTAGTGGTTTGAACCAGGGAAGGGAGCTGTTTTTT CASGLNQGRELFF
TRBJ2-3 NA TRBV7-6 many TGTGCCAGCAGCTTAAGGGCTAGCGACACAGATACGCAGTATTTT CASSLRASDTDTQYF
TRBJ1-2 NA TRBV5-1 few TGCGCCAGCAGCGCGTCGGGGCATAACTATGGCTACACCTTC CASSASGHNYGYTF
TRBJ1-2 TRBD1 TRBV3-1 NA TGTGCCAGCAGCCATTTAGACAGGGACTATGGCTACACCTTC CASSHLDRDYGYTF
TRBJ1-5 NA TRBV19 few TGTGCCAGTAGTCCGGACCTAAGGGGGCAGCCCCAGCATTTT CASSPDLRGQPQHF
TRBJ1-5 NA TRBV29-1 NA TGCAGCGTCAGCGCCGCTAGCAATCAGCCCCAGCATTTT CSVSAASNQPQHF
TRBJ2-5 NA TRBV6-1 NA TGTGCCAGCGTCTCGGGACAAACAGAGACCCAGTACTTC CASVSGQTETQYF
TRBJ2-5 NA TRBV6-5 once TGTGCCACCCGGACGGCTCAAGAGACCCAGTACTTC CATRTAQETQYF